This TCR beta chain appears in the sequencing data of a study of cytomegalovirus exposure and HLA in healthy donors. Study-level points and caveats: Reports showed the classifier diagnosing cytomegalovirus status with high specificity and sensitivity. The study flagged about 150 TCR beta chains as cytomegalovirus-associated.

Use of 60 Vbeta and 13 Jbeta primers characterized the PCR. Original analysis: As a later analysis found, there were 70 million to 90 million unique TCR beta chains, of which roughly 11 million were shared. Assay used: immunoSEQ multiplex PCR; TCRdb lists only in-frame clones, some missing. V, J and clone size are taken as reported in that table, and D and trimming were inferred from the DNA itself. The sample lists roughly 100,000 clones; under 85% were seen once. CDR3 size: 15 residues. CDR1 and CDR2 from the germline V gene are KGHSH and LQKENI. V was clipped by 0 bases and J by 3 bases; unmatched bases: 4. About this clone: Its antigen remains unidentified.

Sequenced input: PBMCs. The source is a man aged 25-40 years in good health and CMV-seronegative. The chain links TRBV18 to TRBJ2-5; 7 bases align to TRBD1. The CDR3 coding sequence is TGTGCCAGCTCACCACCGGTAGGGGGCGAAGAGACCCAGTACTTC. It yields the protein CASSPPVGGEETQYF.